A single sample is the source of the 9 T cell receptor beta chains below, sequenced in a study of CD8+ T cells in alopecia areata. RNA was extracted and reverse transcribed into cDNA as the sequencing template. TCRdb's table, derived via immunoSEQ multiplex PCR, lists solely in-frame clones and lacks some. The sample lists 140,000 to 150,000 clones, about 60% occurring once. The sequencing used CD4+ T cells sorted from blood, collected at week 0. These receptors came from a human donor with alopecia areata.

In this sample, this clone turned up a few times. This specimen includes other DNA sequences encoding the same CDR3. The rearrangement links TRBV10-2 to TRBJ2-7; a possible D gene is TRBD1 (6 bases). Germline V CDR1 and CDR2: WSHSY, SAAADI. The V and J ends lost 6 bases and 3 bases respectively, with 9 bases between them. This CDR3 is 12 amino acids long. The CDR3 region has the DNA TGCGCCAGCAGGGACAGTTTCTACGAGCAGTACTTC. It translates to CASRDSFYEQYF.

CDR3 loop: CASKEGNGYEQYF. The CDR3 DNA sequence: TGTGCCAGCAAGGAAGGGAACGGCTACGAGCAGTACTTC. The genes are TRBV6-1 and TRBJ2-7; D is uncertain. CDR3 size: 13 residues. Looked up from germline, CDR1 is MNHNS and CDR2 is SASEGT. V lost 7 bases, J lost 3 bases, and 13 bases lay in between.

The chain couples TRBV21-1 to TRBJ1-1. TRBV21-1 is a recognized pseudogene. The CDR3 runs 13 residues. The CDR3 bases are TGTGCCAGCGCGCCTAGAGGGGACACTGAAGCTTTCTTT. Its translation: CASAPRGDTEAFF.

This clone was counted a few times. CDR3 coding DNA: TGTGCCAGCAGCCGACCGGGACAACTCTACGAGCAGTACTTC. This gives the protein CASSRPGQLYEQYF. The V and J genes are TRBV13 and TRBJ2-7; D is possibly TRBD1 (6 bases). Germline CDR1 is PRHDT and CDR2 is FYEKMQ (reference sequence). This CDR3 is built from 14 residues. V was cut by 5 bases and J by 3 bases, with 14 bases left in between.

The chain combines TRBV25-1 with TRBJ1-6; D unclear. The CDR3 extends over 15 amino acids. Trimming removed 3 bases at V and 0 bases at J, with 6 bases between. Germline V gives CDR1 MGHDK, CDR2 SYGVNS. For the CDR3, the DNA is TGTGCCAGCAGTGACAGTGGCTCCTATAATTCACCCCTCCACTTT. Amino acids: CASSDSGSYNSPLHF. The full variable domain, with the rest looked up from reference TRBV25-1 and TRBJ1-6, is EADIYQTPRYLVIGTGKKITLECSQTMGHDKMYWYQQDPGMELHLIHYSYGVNSTEKGDLSSESTVSRIRTEHFPLTLESARPSHTSQYLCASSDSGSYNSPLHFGNGTRLTVT.

The gene calls are TRBV2 and TRBJ2-3; 10 bases map to TRBD2. Per the germline V gene, CDR1 is SNHLY and CDR2 is FYNNEI. There are 14 residues in the CDR3. Trimming at V came to 2 bases and at J to 7 bases, leaving 3 bases not matched to a gene. CDR3: CASSEIAGGYTQYF. CDR3 in DNA: TGTGCCAGCAGTGAAATAGCGGGGGGCTATACGCAGTATTTT.

The sample holds a few counts of this clone. The CDR3 DNA reads as TGCGCCAGCAGCCAAGATCTTTACGATACGCAGTATTTT. Protein: CASSQDLYDTQYF. The chain couples TRBV4-1 to TRBJ2-3, with D unclear. The germline gives CDR1 MGHRA, CDR2 YSYEKL. V was clipped by 0 bases and J by 6 bases, with 7 bases between them. The CDR3 loop spans 13 amino acids.

The gene calls are TRBV2 and TRBJ2-5, with D uncertain. The CDR3 sequence is 12 residues long. CDR1 SNHLY and CDR2 FYNNEI come from the germline V gene. Trimming shortened V by 4 bases and J by 7 bases, and 10 bases separated the two germline ends. CDR3 residues: CASSGGVTTQYF. The DNA of the CDR3 is TGTGCCAGCAGTGGTGGGGTTACGACCCAGTACTTC.

The rearrangement links TRBV29-1 to TRBJ1-1; TRBD1 aligns across 7 bases. CDR3 length: 14 amino acids. The V gene end was trimmed by 7 bases and the J gene end by 1 base; junction bases not matched to a gene: 9. Germline V gene data show CDR1 as SQVTM and CDR2 as ANQGSEA. CDR3 sequence (DNA): TGCAGCGGCGAGACAGGGAGGGGGAACACTGAAGCTTTCTTT. Protein: CSGETGRGNTEAFF.